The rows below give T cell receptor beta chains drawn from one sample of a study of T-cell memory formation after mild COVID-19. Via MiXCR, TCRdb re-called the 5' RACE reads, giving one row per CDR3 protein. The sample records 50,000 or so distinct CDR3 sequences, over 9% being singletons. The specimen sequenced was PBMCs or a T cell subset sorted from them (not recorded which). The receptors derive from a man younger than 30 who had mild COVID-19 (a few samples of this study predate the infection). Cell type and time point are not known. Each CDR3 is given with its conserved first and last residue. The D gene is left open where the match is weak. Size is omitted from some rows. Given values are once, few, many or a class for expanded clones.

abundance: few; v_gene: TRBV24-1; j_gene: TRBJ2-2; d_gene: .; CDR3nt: TGTGCCACCAGTGACTGGGCCACGGGGACCGGGGAGCTGTTTTTT; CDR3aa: CATSDWATGTGELFF
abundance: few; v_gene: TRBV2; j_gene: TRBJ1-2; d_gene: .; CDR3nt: TGTGCCAGCGGGGAAAATAACTATGGCTACACCTTC; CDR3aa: CASGENNYGYTF
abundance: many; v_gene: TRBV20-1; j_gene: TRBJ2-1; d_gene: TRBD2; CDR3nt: TGCAGTGCCCCTCCGAGGACTAGCGATGCTGAGCAGTTCTTC; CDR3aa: CSAPPRTSDAEQFF
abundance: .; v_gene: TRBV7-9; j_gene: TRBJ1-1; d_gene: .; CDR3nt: TGTGCCAGCAGCTTAGCAGTTCCCTGGAACACTGAAGCTTTCTTT; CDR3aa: CASSLAVPWNTEAFF
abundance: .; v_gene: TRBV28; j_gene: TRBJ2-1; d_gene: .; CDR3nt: TGTGCCAGCAGTCCAGAGTCCTACTACAATGAGCAGTTCTTC; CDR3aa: CASSPESYYNEQFF
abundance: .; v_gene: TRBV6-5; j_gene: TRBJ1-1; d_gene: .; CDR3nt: TGTGCCAGCAGCCATCTGACAGGTGGCACTGAAGCTTTCTTT; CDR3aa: CASSHLTGGTEAFF
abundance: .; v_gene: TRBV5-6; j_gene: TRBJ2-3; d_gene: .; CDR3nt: TGTGCCAGCAGCTTGTTCCAGATGGGGACAGATACGCAGTATTTT; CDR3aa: CASSLFQMGTDTQYF
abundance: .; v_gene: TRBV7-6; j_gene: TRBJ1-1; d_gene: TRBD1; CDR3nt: TGTGCCAGCAGCTTAGCGGGGCAGGGGGCAGGTGAAGCTTTCTTT; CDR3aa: CASSLAGQGAGEAFF
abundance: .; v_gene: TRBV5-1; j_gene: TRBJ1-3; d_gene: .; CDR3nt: TGCGCCAGCAGCTTGGTGGGTTTGGACTCTGGAAACACCATATATTTT; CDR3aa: CASSLVGLDSGNTIYF
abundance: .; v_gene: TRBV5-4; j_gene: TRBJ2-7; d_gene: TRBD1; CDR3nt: TGTGCCAGCAGCTGGGGGACAGGGAGCGAGCAGTACTTC; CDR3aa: CASSWGTGSEQYF
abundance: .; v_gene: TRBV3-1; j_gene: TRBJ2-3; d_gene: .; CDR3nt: TGTGCCAGCTCGACTAGTGCCGATACGCAGTATTTT; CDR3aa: CASSTSADTQYF
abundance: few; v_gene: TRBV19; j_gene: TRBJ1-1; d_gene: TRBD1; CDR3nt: TGTGCCAGTAGACAACCGCGGACAGGAGAGAACACTGAAGCTTTCTTT; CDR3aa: CASRQPRTGENTEAFF
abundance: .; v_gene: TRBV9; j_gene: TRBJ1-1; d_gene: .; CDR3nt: TGTGCCAGCAGCGTAGTAGGGGGGTACGAAGCTTTCTTT; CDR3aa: CASSVVGGYEAFF
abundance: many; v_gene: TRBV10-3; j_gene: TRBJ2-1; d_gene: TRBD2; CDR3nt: TGTGCCACGCAGCGTAGCGGGGGTCTCGGTCGGAGGGATGAGCAGTTCTTC; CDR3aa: CATQRSGGLGRRDEQFF
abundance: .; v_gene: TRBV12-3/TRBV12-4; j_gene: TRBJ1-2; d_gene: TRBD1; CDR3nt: TGTGCCAGCAGTGCCCGGGACAGGGCAGTCTATGGCTACACCTTC; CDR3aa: CASSARDRAVYGYTF
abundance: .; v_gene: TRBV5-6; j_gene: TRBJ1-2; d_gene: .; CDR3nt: TGTGCCAGCAGCCCCCGACCGGAATACACTAACTATGGCTACACCTTC; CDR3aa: CASSPRPEYTNYGYTF
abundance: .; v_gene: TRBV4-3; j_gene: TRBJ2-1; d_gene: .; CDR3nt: TGCGCCAGCAGCCAAGACCGGGGCTCCAAGCAGTTCTTC; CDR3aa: CASSQDRGSKQFF